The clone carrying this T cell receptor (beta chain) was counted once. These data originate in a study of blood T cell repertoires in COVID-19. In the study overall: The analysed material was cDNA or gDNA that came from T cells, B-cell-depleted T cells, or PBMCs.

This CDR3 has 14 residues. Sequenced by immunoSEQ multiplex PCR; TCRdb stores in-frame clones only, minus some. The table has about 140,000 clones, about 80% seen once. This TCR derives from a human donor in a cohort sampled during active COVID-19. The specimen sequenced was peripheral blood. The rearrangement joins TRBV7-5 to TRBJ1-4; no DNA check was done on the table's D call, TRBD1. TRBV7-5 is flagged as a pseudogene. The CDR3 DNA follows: TGTGTCAGAGACGGCAGGGTACCTAATGAAAAACTGTTTTTT. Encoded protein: CVRDGRVPNEKLFF.